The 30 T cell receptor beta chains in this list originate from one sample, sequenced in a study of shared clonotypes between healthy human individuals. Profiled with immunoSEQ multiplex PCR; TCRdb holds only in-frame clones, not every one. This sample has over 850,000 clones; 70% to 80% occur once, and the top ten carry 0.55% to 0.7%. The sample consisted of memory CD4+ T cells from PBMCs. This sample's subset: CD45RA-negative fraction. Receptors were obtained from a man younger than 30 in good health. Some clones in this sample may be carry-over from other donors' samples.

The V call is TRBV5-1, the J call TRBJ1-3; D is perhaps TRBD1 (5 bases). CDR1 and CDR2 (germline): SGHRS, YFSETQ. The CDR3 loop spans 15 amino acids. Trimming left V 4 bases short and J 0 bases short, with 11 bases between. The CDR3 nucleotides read TGCGCCAGCAGCACAGGCGACCTCTCTGGAAACACCATATATTTT. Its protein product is CASSTGDLSGNTIYF. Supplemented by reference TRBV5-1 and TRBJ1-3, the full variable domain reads KAGVTQTPRYLIKTRGQQVTLSCSPISGHRSVSWYQQTPGQGLQFLFEYFSETQRNKGNFPGRFSGRQFSNSRSEMNVSTLELGDSALYLCASSTGDLSGNTIYFGEGSWLTVV.

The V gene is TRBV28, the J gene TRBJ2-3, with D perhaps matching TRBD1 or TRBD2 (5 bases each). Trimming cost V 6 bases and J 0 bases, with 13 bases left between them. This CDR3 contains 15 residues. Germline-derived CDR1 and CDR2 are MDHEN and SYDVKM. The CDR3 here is CASRGERLSTDTQYF. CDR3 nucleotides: TGTGCCAGCAGGGGGGAACGTCTAAGCACAGATACGCAGTATTTT.

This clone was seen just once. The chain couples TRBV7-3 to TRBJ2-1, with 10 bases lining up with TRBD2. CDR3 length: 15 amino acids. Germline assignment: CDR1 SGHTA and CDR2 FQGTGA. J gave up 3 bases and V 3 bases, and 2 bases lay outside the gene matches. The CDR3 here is CASSLGLALYNEQFF. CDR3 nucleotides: TGTGCCAGCAGCTTGGGACTAGCGCTCTACAATGAGCAGTTCTTC. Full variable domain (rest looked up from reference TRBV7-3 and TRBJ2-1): GAGVSQTPSNKVTEKGKYVELRCDPISGHTALYWYRQSLGQGPEFLIYFQGTGAADDSGLPNDRFFAVRPEGSVSTLKIQRTERGDSAVYLCASSLGLALYNEQFFGPGTRLTVL.

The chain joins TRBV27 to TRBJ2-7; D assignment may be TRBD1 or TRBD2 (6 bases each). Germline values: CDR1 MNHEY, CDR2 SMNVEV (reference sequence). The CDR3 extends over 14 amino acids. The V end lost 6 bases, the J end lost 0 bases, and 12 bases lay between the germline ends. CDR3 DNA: TGTGCCAGCAGGGGGGCGGGGAGCTCCTACGAGCAGTACTTC. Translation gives CASRGAGSSYEQYF.

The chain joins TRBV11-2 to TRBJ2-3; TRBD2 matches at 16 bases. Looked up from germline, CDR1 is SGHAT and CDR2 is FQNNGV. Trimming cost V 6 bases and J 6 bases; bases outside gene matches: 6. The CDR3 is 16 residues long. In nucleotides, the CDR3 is TGTGCCAGCAGAACCGGGACTAGCGGGAGGGTGGATACGCAGTATTTT. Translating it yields CASRTGTSGRVDTQYF.

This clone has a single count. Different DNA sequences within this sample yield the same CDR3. In nucleotides, the CDR3 is TGCAGCGTCGGGACAGATTCCTACAATGAGCAGTTCTTC. Its translation is CSVGTDSYNEQFF. The chain recombines TRBV29-1 with TRBJ2-1; 7 bases align to TRBD1. With 6 bases clipped from V and 1 base from J, the junction kept 3 bases outside the gene matches. The length of the CDR3 is 13 residues. From germline, CDR1 is SQVTM and CDR2 ANQGSEA.

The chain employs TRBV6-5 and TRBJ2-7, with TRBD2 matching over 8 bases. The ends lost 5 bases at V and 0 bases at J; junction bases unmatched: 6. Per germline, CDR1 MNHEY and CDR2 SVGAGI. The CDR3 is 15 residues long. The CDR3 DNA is TGTGCCAGCAGTCGGGGGGGTTCTAGCTCCTACGAGCAGTACTTC. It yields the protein CASSRGGSSSYEQYF.

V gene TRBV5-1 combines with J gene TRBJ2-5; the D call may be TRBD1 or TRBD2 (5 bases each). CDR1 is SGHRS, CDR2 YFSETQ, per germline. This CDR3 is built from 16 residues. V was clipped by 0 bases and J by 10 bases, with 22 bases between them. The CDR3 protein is CASSLGTYQETGDQYF. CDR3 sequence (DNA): TGCGCCAGCAGCTTGGGGACATACCAAGAGACCGGGGACCAGTACTTC.

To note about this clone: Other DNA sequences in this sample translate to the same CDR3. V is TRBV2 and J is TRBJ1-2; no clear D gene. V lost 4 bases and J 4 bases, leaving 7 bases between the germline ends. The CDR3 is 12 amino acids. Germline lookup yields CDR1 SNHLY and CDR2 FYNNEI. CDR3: CASSGNSYGYTF. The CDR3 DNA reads TGTGCCAGCAGTGGGAACAGCTATGGCTACACCTTC.

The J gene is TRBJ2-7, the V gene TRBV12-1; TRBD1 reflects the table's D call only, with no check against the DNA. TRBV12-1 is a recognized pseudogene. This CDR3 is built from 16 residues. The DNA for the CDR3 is TGTGCCAGCAGGGGGACAGTTTGGCGTTTCCTCTACGAGCAGTACTTC. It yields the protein CASRGTVWRFLYEQYF.

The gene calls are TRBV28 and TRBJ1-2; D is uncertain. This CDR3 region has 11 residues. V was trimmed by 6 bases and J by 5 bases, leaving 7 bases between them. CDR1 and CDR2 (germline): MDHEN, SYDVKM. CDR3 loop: CASRGMYGYTF. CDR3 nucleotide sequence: TGTGCCAGCAGGGGGATGTATGGCTACACCTTC.

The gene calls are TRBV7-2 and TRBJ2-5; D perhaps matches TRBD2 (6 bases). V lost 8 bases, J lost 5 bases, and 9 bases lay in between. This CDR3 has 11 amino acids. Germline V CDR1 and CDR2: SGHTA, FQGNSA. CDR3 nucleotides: TGTGCCAGCGCGGGGACGGAGACCCAGTACTTC. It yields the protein CASAGTETQYF. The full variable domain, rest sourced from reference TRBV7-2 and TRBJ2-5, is GAGVSQSPSNKVTEKGKDVELRCDPISGHTALYWYRQSLGQGLEFLIYFQGNSAPDKSGLPSDRFSAERTGGSVSTLTIQRTQQEDSAVYLCASAGTETQYFGPGTRLLVL.

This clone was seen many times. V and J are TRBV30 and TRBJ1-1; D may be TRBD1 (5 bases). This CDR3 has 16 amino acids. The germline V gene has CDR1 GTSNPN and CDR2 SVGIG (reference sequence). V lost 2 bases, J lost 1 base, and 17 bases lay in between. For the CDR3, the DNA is TGTGCCTGGAGTAATTCCAGGGTTAGGCCGAACACTGAAGCTTTCTTT. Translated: CAWSNSRVRPNTEAFF.

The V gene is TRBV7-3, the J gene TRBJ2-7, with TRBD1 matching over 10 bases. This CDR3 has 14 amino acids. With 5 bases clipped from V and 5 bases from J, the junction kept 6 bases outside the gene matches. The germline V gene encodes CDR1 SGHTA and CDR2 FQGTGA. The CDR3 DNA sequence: TGTGCCAGCAGCCCCGACAGGGGGCGAGACGAGCAGTACTTC. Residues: CASSPDRGRDEQYF.

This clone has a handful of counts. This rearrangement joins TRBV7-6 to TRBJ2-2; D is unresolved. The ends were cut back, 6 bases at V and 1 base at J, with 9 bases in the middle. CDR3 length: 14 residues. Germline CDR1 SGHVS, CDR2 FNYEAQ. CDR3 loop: CASRLKQNTGELFF. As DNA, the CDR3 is TGTGCCAGCAGACTAAAACAGAACACCGGGGAGCTGTTTTTT.

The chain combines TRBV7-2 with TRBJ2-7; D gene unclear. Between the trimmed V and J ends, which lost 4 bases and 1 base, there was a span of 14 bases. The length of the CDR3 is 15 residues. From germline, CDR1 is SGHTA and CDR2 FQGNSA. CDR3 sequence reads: CASSWAVLGSYEQYF. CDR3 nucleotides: TGTGCCAGCAGCTGGGCAGTCCTGGGGTCCTACGAGCAGTACTTC.

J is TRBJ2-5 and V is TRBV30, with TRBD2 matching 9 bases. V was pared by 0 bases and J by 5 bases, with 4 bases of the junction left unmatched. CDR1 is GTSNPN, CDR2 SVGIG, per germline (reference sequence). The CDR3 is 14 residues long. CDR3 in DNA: TGTGCCTGGAGTGTGGACAGCGGGGGGGAGACCCAGTACTTC. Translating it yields CAWSVDSGGETQYF.

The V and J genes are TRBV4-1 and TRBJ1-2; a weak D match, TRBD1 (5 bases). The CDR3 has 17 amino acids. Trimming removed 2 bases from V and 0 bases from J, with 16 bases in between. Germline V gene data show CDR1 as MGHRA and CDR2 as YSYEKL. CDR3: CASSQTTGLRANYGYTF. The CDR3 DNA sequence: TGCGCCAGCAGCCAAACGACGGGACTCAGAGCTAACTATGGCTACACCTTC.

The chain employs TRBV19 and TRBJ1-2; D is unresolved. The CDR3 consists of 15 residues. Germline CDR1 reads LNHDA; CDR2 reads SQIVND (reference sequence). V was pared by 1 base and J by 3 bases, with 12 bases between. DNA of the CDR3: TGTGCCAGTAGTATAGCGGCGGGCGGGTACTATGGCTACACCTTC. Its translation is CASSIAAGGYYGYTF.

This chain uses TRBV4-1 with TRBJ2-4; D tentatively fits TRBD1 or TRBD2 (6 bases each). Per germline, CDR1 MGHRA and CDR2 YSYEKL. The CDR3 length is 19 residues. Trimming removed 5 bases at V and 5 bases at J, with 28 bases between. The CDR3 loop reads CASSANHGGASGLENIQYF. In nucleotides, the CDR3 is TGCGCCAGCAGCGCGAACCACGGGGGCGCGAGCGGGCTCGAAAACATTCAGTACTTC.

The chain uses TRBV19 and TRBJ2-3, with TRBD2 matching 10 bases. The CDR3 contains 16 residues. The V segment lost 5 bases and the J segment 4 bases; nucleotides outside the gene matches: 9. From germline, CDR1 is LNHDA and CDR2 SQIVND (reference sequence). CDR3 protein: CASSGRGAGGADTQYF. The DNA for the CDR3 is TGTGCCAGTAGTGGTCGGGGAGCGGGAGGGGCAGATACGCAGTATTTT.

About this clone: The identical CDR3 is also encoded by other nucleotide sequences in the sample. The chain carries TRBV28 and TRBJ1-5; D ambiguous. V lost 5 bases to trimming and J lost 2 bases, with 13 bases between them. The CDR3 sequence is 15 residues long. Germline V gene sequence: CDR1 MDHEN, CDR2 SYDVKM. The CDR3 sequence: CASSLGGGGNQPQHF. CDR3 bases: TGTGCCAGCAGTCTTGGAGGTGGTGGCAATCAGCCCCAGCATTTT.

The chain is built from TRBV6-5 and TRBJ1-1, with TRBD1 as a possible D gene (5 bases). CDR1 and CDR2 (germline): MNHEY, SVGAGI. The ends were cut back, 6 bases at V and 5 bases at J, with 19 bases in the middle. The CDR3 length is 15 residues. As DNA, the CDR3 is TGTGCCAGCAGGTACCGCAGGGCCTCCGAGACTGAAGCTTTCTTT. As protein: CASRYRRASETEAFF.

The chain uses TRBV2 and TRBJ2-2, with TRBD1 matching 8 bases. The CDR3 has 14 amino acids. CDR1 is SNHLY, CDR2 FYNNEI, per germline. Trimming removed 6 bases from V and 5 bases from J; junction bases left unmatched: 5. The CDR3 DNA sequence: TGTGCCAGCAGCAGGGGGCTGAATACCGGGGAGCTGTTTTTT. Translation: CASSRGLNTGELFF.

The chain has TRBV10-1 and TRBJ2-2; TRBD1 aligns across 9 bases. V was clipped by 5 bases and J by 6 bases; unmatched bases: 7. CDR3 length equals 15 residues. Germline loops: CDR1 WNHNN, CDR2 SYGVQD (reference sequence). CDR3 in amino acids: CASSLTGGDPGELFF. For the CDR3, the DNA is TGCGCCAGCAGTCTGACAGGGGGGGATCCCGGGGAGCTGTTTTTT.

The CDR3 is CSARTGGMEYF. DNA of the CDR3: TGCAGTGCTCGTACAGGGGGCATGGAGTACTTC. V is TRBV20-1 and J is TRBJ2-7; 9 bases match TRBD1. V shed 5 bases and J 11 bases; nucleotides not matched to a gene: 7. The germline CDR1 and CDR2 sequences are DFQATT and SNEGSKA (reference sequence). The CDR3 is made up of 11 amino acids.

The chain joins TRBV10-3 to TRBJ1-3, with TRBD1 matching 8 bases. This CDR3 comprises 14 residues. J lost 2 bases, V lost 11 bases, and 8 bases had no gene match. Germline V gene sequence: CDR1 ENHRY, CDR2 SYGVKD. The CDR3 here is CAAGTGSAGNTIYF. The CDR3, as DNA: TGTGCCGCCGGGACAGGATCCGCTGGAAACACCATATATTTT.

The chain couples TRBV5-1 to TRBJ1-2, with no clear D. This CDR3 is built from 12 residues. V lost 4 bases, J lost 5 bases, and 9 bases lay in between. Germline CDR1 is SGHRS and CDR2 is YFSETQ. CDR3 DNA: TGCGCCAGCAGCGAGGACTATTATGGCTACACCTTC. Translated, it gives CASSEDYYGYTF.

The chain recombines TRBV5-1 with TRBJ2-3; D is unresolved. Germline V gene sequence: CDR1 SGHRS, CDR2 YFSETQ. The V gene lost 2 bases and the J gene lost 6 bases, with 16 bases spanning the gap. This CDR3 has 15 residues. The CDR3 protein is CASSLPNWSSDTQYF. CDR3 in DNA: TGCGCCAGCAGCTTACCTAATTGGAGTTCGGATACGCAGTATTTT.

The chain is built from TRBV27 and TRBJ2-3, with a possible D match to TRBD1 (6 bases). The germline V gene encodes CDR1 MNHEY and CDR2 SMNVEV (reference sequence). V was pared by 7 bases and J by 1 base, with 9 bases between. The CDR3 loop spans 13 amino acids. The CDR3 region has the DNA TGTGCCAGCAAGGCAGGGGGCACAGATACGCAGTATTTT. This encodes CASKAGGTDTQYF.